This is a list of T cell receptor beta chains from one sample in a study of T cell responses to AZD1222 COVID-19 vaccine. Produced via immunoSEQ multiplex PCR; TCRdb's table is partial and in-frame only. The sample lists roughly 120,000 clones, roughly 84% occurring once. Sequencing was performed on peripheral blood, taken on day 0 of AZD1222 vaccination. These TCRs come from an adult in good health. The CDR3 runs from the conserved cysteine through the conserved F or W. Each record gives: J gene, V gene, clone size, D gene, CDR3 protein, CDR3 DNA. The D gene is left open where the match is weak. A clone size is listed for some rows: how often the clone was seen (once, few, many), or a class if it is expanded.

TRBJ1-6,TRBV30,NA,NA,CAWSVLETRGSPLHF,TGTGCCTGGAGTGTACTGGAGACGCGAGGTTCACCCCTCCACTTT
TRBJ1-6,TRBV5-1,NA,TRBD1,CASSPKGQGGSPLHF,TGCGCCAGCAGCCCGAAAGGACAGGGAGGTTCCCCCCTCCACTTT
TRBJ1-6,TRBV24-1,few,NA,CATSDGGSGSPLHF,TGTGCCACCAGTGACGGGGGATCGGGTTCACCCCTCCACTTT
TRBJ2-3,TRBV25-1,NA,TRBD1,CASSDLQGATDTQYF,TGTGCCAGCAGTGACCTTCAGGGGGCTACAGATACGCAGTATTTT
TRBJ1-1,TRBV5-1,NA,NA,CASSRGRRVNTEAFF,TGCGCCAGCAGCCGCGGACGGAGAGTTAACACTGAAGCTTTCTTT
TRBJ2-1,TRBV7-8,NA,NA,CASSLGDNNEQFF,TGTGCCAGCAGCTTAGGAGACAACAATGAGCAGTTCTTC
TRBJ2-1,TRBV9,NA,TRBD2,CASSFSGEAYNEQFF,TGTGCCAGCAGCTTTAGCGGGGAGGCCTACAATGAGCAGTTCTTC
TRBJ1-2,TRBV4-1,NA,NA,CASSQVLLGTFYGYTF,TGCGCCAGCAGCCAAGTTCTTCTCGGGACTTTCTATGGCTACACCTTC
TRBJ2-2,TRBV7-3,NA,NA,CASSSGSWGTGELFF,TGTGCCAGCAGCTCCGGCAGCTGGGGCACCGGGGAGCTGTTTTTT
TRBJ1-5,TRBV6-1,NA,NA,CASSEAVRENIYQPQHF,TGTGCCAGCAGTGAAGCGGTCCGGGAAAATATTTATCAGCCCCAGCATTTT
TRBJ2-7,TRBV14,NA,NA,CASSHSVFSSEQYF,TGTGCCAGCAGCCACTCGGTCTTCAGCAGCGAGCAGTACTTC
TRBJ1-1,TRBV19,NA,NA,CASSIRSGGGEAFF,TGTGCCAGTAGTATCCGGTCCGGAGGCGGTGAAGCTTTCTTT
TRBJ1-1,TRBV28,NA,NA,CASSLGGTNTEAFF,TGTGCCAGCAGCCTAGGGGGGACGAACACTGAAGCTTTCTTT
TRBJ1-6,TRBV2,NA,NA,CATRELWFKDDSPLHF,TGTGCCACCAGGGAGCTGTGGTTTAAAGACGATTCACCCCTCCACTTT
TRBJ2-7,TRBV25-1,many,NA,CASSELRQDVNEQYF,TGTGCCAGCAGTGAATTAAGACAGGATGTAAACGAGCAGTACTTC
TRBJ1-4,TRBV2,NA,NA,CASTFSATNEKLFF,TGTGCCAGCACTTTCAGCGCAACTAATGAAAAACTGTTTTTT
TRBJ1-2,TRBV11-1,once,NA,CASSERENYGYTF,TGTGCCAGCAGTGAGAGAGAAAACTATGGCTACACCTTC
TRBJ1-5,TRBV28,NA,NA,CASSGGQGLLQPQHF,TGTGCCAGCAGTGGGGGACAAGGGCTCTTGCAGCCCCAGCATTTT
TRBJ2-7,TRBV5-1,NA,NA,CASSLTPRRSSSYEQYF,TGCGCCAGCAGCTTGACCCCTAGACGCTCCAGCTCCTACGAGCAGTACTTC
TRBJ1-5,TRBV25-1,NA,TRBD1,CASSDRGLGNQPQHF,TGTGCCAGCAGTGACAGGGGGCTCGGCAATCAGCCCCAGCATTTT
TRBJ2-7,TRBV24-1,once,NA,CATSGGQASSYEQYF,TGTGCCACCAGTGGAGGGCAGGCCAGCTCCTACGAGCAGTACTTC
TRBJ2-1,TRBV28,NA,NA,CASSFGWSSYNEQFF,TGTGCCAGCAGTTTCGGCTGGAGCTCCTACAATGAGCAGTTCTTC
TRBJ1-4,TRBV7-2,NA,NA,CASSLLGQGNEKLFF,TGTGCCAGCAGCTTACTTGGGCAGGGGAATGAAAAACTGTTTTTT
TRBJ2-5,TRBV2,NA,NA,CASSEGETQYF,TGTGCCAGCAGTGAAGGAGAGACCCAGTACTTC
TRBJ1-5,TRBV5-6,NA,TRBD1,CASSPGQGANQPQHF,TGTGCCAGCAGCCCGGGACAGGGGGCGAATCAGCCCCAGCATTTT
TRBJ1-1,TRBV5-1,NA,TRBD1,CASCWTGNTEAFF,TGCGCCAGTTGTTGGACAGGAAACACTGAAGCTTTCTTT
TRBJ2-7,TRBV3-1/TRBV3-2,NA,TRBD2,CASSQVGLAGGNEQYF,TGTGCCAGCAGCCAAGTCGGTCTAGCGGGAGGGAACGAGCAGTACTTC
TRBJ2-5,TRBV7-9,NA,NA,CASATTVLQETQYF,TGTGCCAGCGCCACGACAGTGCTCCAAGAGACCCAGTACTTC
TRBJ2-5,TRBV20-1,NA,NA,CSASSVSGGAKTQYF,TGCAGTGCTAGTAGTGTGTCGGGGGGCGCGAAGACCCAGTACTTC
TRBJ2-5,TRBV24-1,NA,NA,CATSDGGALYQETQYF,TGTGCCACCAGTGATGGGGGGGCCCTGTACCAAGAGACCCAGTACTTC
TRBJ1-3,TRBV3-1/TRBV3-2,NA,TRBD1,CASSQAGTGEGNTIYF,TGTGCCAGCAGCCAAGCCGGGACAGGGGAGGGAAACACCATATATTTT
TRBJ2-7,TRBV28,NA,NA,CASSLSGTPTYEQYF,TGTGCCAGCAGTTTATCGGGGACTCCGACCTACGAGCAGTACTTC
TRBJ1-2,TRBV7-9,NA,NA,CASSLVLEEGYTF,TGTGCCAGCAGCTTAGTACTGGAGGAAGGCTACACCTTC
TRBJ2-7,TRBV5-4,NA,NA,CASSLGSGTYEQYF,TGTGCCAGCAGCTTGGGTTCTGGGACCTACGAGCAGTACTTC
TRBJ2-5,TRBV7-6,NA,NA,CASSRSEGGETQYF,TGTGCCAGCAGCCGGAGTGAGGGTGGAGAGACCCAGTACTTC
TRBJ2-2,TRBV5-4,NA,NA,CASSLAGNTGELFF,TGTGCCAGCAGCTTGGCGGGGAACACCGGGGAGCTGTTTTTT
TRBJ1-5,TRBV5-6,NA,NA,CASSASQAINQPQHF,TGTGCCAGCAGCGCGTCTCAAGCGATTAATCAGCCCCAGCATTTT
TRBJ1-1,TRBV10-3,few,TRBD1,CAVRQGNTEAFF,TGTGCCGTCCGACAGGGGAACACTGAAGCTTTCTTT
TRBJ2-1,TRBV2,NA,TRBD2,CASTATTSGRNPEQFF,TGTGCCAGCACCGCCACTACTAGCGGGAGGAACCCCGAGCAGTTCTTC